Each of the 4 T cell receptor beta chains below was sequenced from the same sample in a study of blood T cells in healthy people across ages. Together with a sample-barcoded 5' primer, a J-beta primer mix was included in a second PCR lasting about 7 to 11 cycles. TCRdb called the 5' RACE reads again in MiXCR, with one record for every CDR3 protein. Of 580,000 or so distinct CDR3 sequences in the sample, 47% were seen once. Material: blood. These receptor sequences come from an elderly man in good health.

The chain uses TRBV7-9 and TRBJ2-7; a weak D match, TRBD1 (6 bases). From germline, CDR1 is SEHNR and CDR2 FQNEAQ (reference sequence). This CDR3 has 13 amino acids. Trimming stripped 7 bases from V and 2 bases from J, with 12 bases between. CDR3 region: CASTATGPYEQYF. Written as DNA, the CDR3 is TGTGCCAGCACTGCCACAGGGCCCTACGAGCAGTACTTC.

This chain connects TRBV29-1 to TRBJ2-3; D is perhaps TRBD2 (6 bases). The V end was cut by 3 bases, the J end by 1 base, with 8 bases between. Germline CDR1 SQVTM, CDR2 ANQGSEA. The CDR3 extends over 13 amino acids. The CDR3 region is CSVDGGGTDTQYF. CDR3 nucleotide sequence: TGCAGCGTTGACGGCGGGGGCACAGATACGCAGTATTTT.

This chain uses TRBV6-2 or TRBV6-3 with TRBJ2-3; weak D call: TRBD2 (6 bases). Germline V gene lookup returns CDR1 MNHEY and CDR2 SVGEGT. The CDR3 extends over 14 amino acids. The V gene lost 6 bases and the J gene lost 6 bases, with 16 bases spanning the gap. The CDR3 loop reads CASRVLGGEDTQYF. The CDR3 coding sequence is TGTGCCAGCAGAGTTCTGGGGGGAGAGGATACGCAGTATTTT.

This rearrangement joins TRBV20-1 to TRBJ2-5, with D uncertain. The CDR3 extends over 11 amino acids. Trimming left V 6 bases short and J 2 bases short, with 7 bases between. CDR1 DFQATT and CDR2 SNEGSKA come from the germline V gene (reference sequence). The CDR3 sequence: CSAPKQETQYF. The CDR3 nucleotides are TGCAGTGCACCTAAACAAGAGACCCAGTACTTC.